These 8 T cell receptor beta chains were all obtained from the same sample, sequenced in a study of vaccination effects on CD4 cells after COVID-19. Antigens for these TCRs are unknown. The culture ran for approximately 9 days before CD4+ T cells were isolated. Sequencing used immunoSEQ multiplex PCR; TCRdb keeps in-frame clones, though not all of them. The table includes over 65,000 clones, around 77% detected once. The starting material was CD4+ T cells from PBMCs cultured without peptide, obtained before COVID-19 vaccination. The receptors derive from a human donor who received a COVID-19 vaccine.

The CDR3 DNA reads as TGTGCCAGCAGACTAGCCTCAACCCCCCAGCCCCAGCATTTT. Translated: CASRLASTPQPQHF. The chain uses TRBV6-5 and TRBJ1-5; no clear D gene. Germline CDR1 reads MNHEY; CDR2 reads SVGAGI. The CDR3 covers 14 residues. Trimming pared 6 bases from V and 7 bases from J, leaving 16 bases between.

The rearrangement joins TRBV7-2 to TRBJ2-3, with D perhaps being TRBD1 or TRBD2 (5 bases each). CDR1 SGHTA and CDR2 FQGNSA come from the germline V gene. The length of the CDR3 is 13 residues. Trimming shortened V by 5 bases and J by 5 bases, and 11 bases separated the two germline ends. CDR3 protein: CASSVGTGDTQYF. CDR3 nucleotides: TGTGCCAGCAGCGTCGGGACCGGAGATACGCAGTATTTT.

CDR3 nucleotide sequence: TGCGCCAGCAGCCAGGCCTTTACAGCTTCCTACGAGCAGTACGTC. Its translation is CASSQAFTASYEQYV. V gene TRBV4-1 combines with J gene TRBJ2-7; unclear D gene. The CDR3 covers 15 residues. V shed 3 bases and J shed 1 base, with 13 bases lying between them. Germline loops: CDR1 MGHRA, CDR2 YSYEKL.

In DNA, the CDR3 is TGTGCCAGCAGTGGCGTCGGGGGGGGGACGCAGTATTTT. It is translated as CASSGVGGGTQYF. The rearrangement joins TRBV2 to TRBJ2-3, with 8 bases identical to TRBD2. The CDR3 is 13 residues long. Germline V gene data show CDR1 as SNHLY and CDR2 as FYNNEI. J lost 9 bases, V lost 4 bases, and 6 bases had no gene match.

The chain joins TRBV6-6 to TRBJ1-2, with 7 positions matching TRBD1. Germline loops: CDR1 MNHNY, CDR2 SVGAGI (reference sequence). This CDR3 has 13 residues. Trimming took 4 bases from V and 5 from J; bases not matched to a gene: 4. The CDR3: CASSLTGVYGYTF. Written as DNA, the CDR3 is TGTGCCAGCAGTTTAACAGGGGTATATGGCTACACCTTC.

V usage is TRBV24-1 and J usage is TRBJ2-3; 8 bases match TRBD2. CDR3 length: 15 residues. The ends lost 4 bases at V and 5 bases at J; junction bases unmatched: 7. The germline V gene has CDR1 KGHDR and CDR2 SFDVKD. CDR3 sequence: CATSDRRGGGDTQYF. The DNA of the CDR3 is TGTGCCACCAGTGACCGTCGGGGGGGCGGAGATACGCAGTATTTT.

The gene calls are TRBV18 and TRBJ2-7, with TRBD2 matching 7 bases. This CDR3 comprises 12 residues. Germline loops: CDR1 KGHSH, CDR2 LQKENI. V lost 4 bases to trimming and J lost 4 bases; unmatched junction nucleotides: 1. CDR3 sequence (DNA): TGTGCCAGCTCACTTAGCGGGTACGAGCAGTACGTC. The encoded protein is CASSLSGYEQYV.

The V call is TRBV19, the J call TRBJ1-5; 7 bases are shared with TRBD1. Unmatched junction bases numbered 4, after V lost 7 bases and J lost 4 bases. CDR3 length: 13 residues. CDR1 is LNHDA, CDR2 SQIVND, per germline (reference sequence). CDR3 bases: TGTGCCAGTACTCAACAGGGGAATCAGCCCCAGCATTTT. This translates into CASTQQGNQPQHF.